These 14 T cell receptor beta chains came from one sample sequenced in a study of identical twins. TCRdb re-called the 5' RACE reads through MiXCR, storing one row per CDR3 protein. The table records hundreds of thousands of distinct CDR3 sequences, around 5.7% of them present only once. The sequencing input was naive T cells sorted from blood. Every receptor here comes from a man aged 18 to 30 in good health.

The genes are TRBV11-2 and TRBJ2-3; D could derive from TRBD1 or TRBD2 (6 bases each). This CDR3 contains 15 residues. Germline CDR1 reads SGHAT; CDR2 reads FQNNGV. The ends were cut back, 5 bases at V and 7 bases at J, with 19 bases in the middle. The chain's CDR3 is CASSRGWGASYTQYF. The CDR3 coding sequence is TGTGCCAGCAGCCGCGGCTGGGGGGCTTCTTATACGCAGTATTTT.

This clonotype was seen a handful of times. The chain uses TRBV6-1 and TRBJ1-1; D is possibly TRBD1 (5 bases). CDR1 and CDR2 from the germline V gene are MNHNS and SASEGT. Deletions cut 10 bases from V and 1 base from J, with 16 bases between. This CDR3 has 14 amino acids. The CDR3 DNA sequence: TGTGCCACCAGAGTGGGGCCGAGGAACACTGAAGCTTTCTTT. Its translation is CATRVGPRNTEAFF.

This clonotype has a count of ten or more. In DNA form, the CDR3 reads TGTGCCACCAGTGATCGTAGACAGGGCCACTATGGCTACACCTTC. Translated, it gives CATSDRRQGHYGYTF. V and J are TRBV24-1 and TRBJ1-2; 7 nucleotides line up with TRBD1. The CDR3 loop spans 15 amino acids. Trimming removed 3 bases from V and 3 bases from J; junction bases left unmatched: 6. Germline loops: CDR1 KGHDR, CDR2 SFDVKD.

The chain employs TRBV30 and TRBJ2-5; 10 bases line up with TRBD2. V shed 0 bases and J 5 bases; nucleotides not matched to a gene: 6. Looked up from germline, CDR1 is GTSNPN and CDR2 is SVGIG (reference sequence). CDR3 length: 15 residues. For the CDR3, the DNA is TGTGCCTGGAGTGTAGGACTAGCGGAGGCGGAGACCCAGTACTTC. It encodes CAWSVGLAEAETQYF.

This clonotype was counted ten times or more. The V call is TRBV20-1, the J call TRBJ2-4; maybe TRBD2 (5 bases). V was clipped by 6 bases and J by 0 bases, with 6 bases between them. The CDR3 consists of 12 residues. Germline loops: CDR1 DFQATT, CDR2 SNEGSKA (reference sequence). The CDR3 bases are TGCAGTGCCGGACTAGCCAAAAACATTCAGTACTTC. Residues: CSAGLAKNIQYF.

This clonotype was seen ten or more times. The chain couples TRBV29-1 to TRBJ1-1, with TRBD1 matching 9 bases. This CDR3 is built from 14 residues. Germline V lookup: CDR1 SQVTM, CDR2 ANQGSEA. Germline trimming cut 6 bases from V and 8 bases from J; bases unmatched to any gene: 13. CDR3 amino acids: CSVLAQGALGEAFF. CDR3 in DNA: TGCAGCGTGTTAGCACAGGGGGCCCTGGGAGAAGCTTTCTTT.

In its sample, this clonotype was seen many times. The rearrangement uses TRBV12-3 or TRBV12-4 and TRBJ2-1; no reliable D call. CDR3 size: 11 residues. Deletions cut 3 bases from V and 9 bases from J, with 6 bases between. CDR3 DNA: TGTGCCAGCAGTTTCAGGAGTGAGCAGTTCTTC. Protein: CASSFRSEQFF.

About this clonotype: Since a much larger clone is just one base distant, this may be a read error. The chain employs TRBV12-3 or TRBV12-4 and TRBJ2-5; D is unresolved. The CDR3 is 15 amino acids. The CDR3 coding sequence is TGTGCCAGCAGTTCTCCGTTACCTCCCCAAGATACCCAGTACTTC. Encoded protein: CASSSPLPPQDTQYF.

The chain has TRBV28 and TRBJ2-7, with a tentative D call TRBD1 (6 bases). The germline V and J ends were trimmed by 6 bases and 2 bases, with 14 bases remaining between them. Germline-derived CDR1 and CDR2 are MDHEN and SYDVKM. CDR3 length equals 14 residues. CDR3 residues: CASSAGTSAYEQYF. DNA of the CDR3: TGTGCCAGCAGCGCCGGGACAAGCGCCTACGAGCAGTACTTC.

This chain connects TRBV5-1 to TRBJ2-7, with TRBD1 identical over 7 bases. The CDR3 consists of 12 residues. The germline V gene has CDR1 SGHRS and CDR2 YFSETQ. V lost 4 bases and J lost 7; bases outside the gene matches: 5. The DNA for the CDR3 is TGCGCCAGCAGCCAAACAGGGGAAGAGCAGTACTTC. Translated: CASSQTGEEQYF.

This clonotype has ten or more counts. V gene TRBV27 combines with J gene TRBJ1-2; 7 positions agree with TRBD1. After removal of 11 bases from V and 2 bases from J, the junction contained 23 bases not matched to a gene. Germline-derived CDR1 and CDR2 are MNHEY and SMNVEV (reference sequence). The CDR3 is 18 amino acids. The CDR3 loop reads CAVEEVSTRQGPNYGYTF. CDR3 bases: TGTGCCGTCGAAGAGGTTAGCACAAGACAGGGTCCGAACTATGGCTACACCTTC.

This sequence joins TRBV18 and TRBJ2-7; TRBD1 agrees at 9 bases. With V trimmed by 3 bases and J by 2 bases, 5 bases remained unmatched. Germline-derived CDR1 and CDR2 are KGHSH and LQKENI. The CDR3 has 15 amino acids. The CDR3 DNA reads as TGTGCCAGCTCACCGGCACAGGGGGCCCCCTACGAGCAGTACTTC. Amino acids: CASSPAQGAPYEQYF.

This clonotype was recorded many times. The chain is built from TRBV6-1 and TRBJ2-2; perhaps TRBD2 as D (5 bases). Germline V gene lookup returns CDR1 MNHNS and CDR2 SASEGT. V was shortened by 4 bases and J by 9 bases, with 9 bases between the two germline ends. This CDR3 spans 12 amino acids. The CDR3 nucleotides are TGTGCCAGCAGTGCCGCTAGCAGGGAGCTGTTTTTT. As protein: CASSAASRELFF.

In this sample, this clonotype turned up many times. V and J are TRBV6-1 and TRBJ2-2; TRBD1 matches 9 bases. V dropped 6 bases and J dropped 1; count of bases not matched to a gene: 6. Germline V gene sequence: CDR1 MNHNS, CDR2 SASEGT. The CDR3 runs to 16 residues. The CDR3 sequence: CASRTQGQGNTGELFF. The DNA for the CDR3 is TGTGCCAGCAGAACCCAGGGACAGGGGAACACCGGGGAGCTGTTTTTT.